The rows below give T cell receptor beta chains drawn from one sample of a study of blood T cell repertoires in COVID-19. The repertoire was sequenced with immunoSEQ multiplex PCR; TCRdb's copy has only in-frame clones and lacks some. The table shows roughly 63,000 clones, with about 74% occurring only once. The specimen was peripheral blood. The receptors were sampled from an elderly woman with acute or convalescent COVID-19. Both conserved end residues are part of each CDR3. D genes are given only for firm matches. Only part of the rows carry a size: once, few, many, or a class if the clone is expanded.

CDR3 length: 14
clone size: NA
V gene: TRBV11-2
J gene: TRBJ2-2
D gene: NA
CDR3 DNA: TGTGCCAGCAGCTTCGTGGGAGTGGCCGGGGAGCTGTTTTTT
CDR3 protein: CASSFVGVAGELFF

CDR3 length: 15
clone size: NA
V gene: TRBV4-2
J gene: TRBJ2-7
D gene: NA
CDR3 DNA: TGTGCCAGCAGCCAAGCCCCAGCGGACCCCTACGGGCAGTACTTC
CDR3 protein: CASSQAPADPYGQYF

CDR3 length: 14
clone size: NA
V gene: TRBV6-5
J gene: TRBJ1-6
D gene: TRBD1
CDR3 DNA: TGTGCCAGCAGTCTACAGGGGTTGGGTTCACCCCTCCACTTT
CDR3 protein: CASSLQGLGSPLHF

CDR3 length: 17
clone size: NA
V gene: TRBV6-2/TRBV6-3
J gene: TRBJ2-5
D gene: NA
CDR3 DNA: TGTGCCAGCAGTTACTCCCCCAGGGGAGGGGGCCAAGAGACCCAGTACTTC
CDR3 protein: CASSYSPRGGGQETQYF

CDR3 length: 11
clone size: few
V gene: TRBV7-9
J gene: TRBJ2-7
D gene: NA
CDR3 DNA: TGTGCCAGCAGCCCCCTCGACGAGCAGTACTTC
CDR3 protein: CASSPLDEQYF

CDR3 length: 16
clone size: NA
V gene: TRBV10-3
J gene: TRBJ1-5
D gene: TRBD1
CDR3 DNA: TGTGCCATCAGTGATTCTGACAGGGTGGGCAATCAGCCCCAGCATTTT
CDR3 protein: CAISDSDRVGNQPQHF

CDR3 length: 17
clone size: NA
V gene: TRBV10-3
J gene: TRBJ1-2
D gene: TRBD1
CDR3 DNA: TGTGCCATCAGTGAATCGTTACAGGGGGCTTGGAGCTATGGCTACACCTTC
CDR3 protein: CAISESLQGAWSYGYTF

CDR3 length: 15
clone size: NA
V gene: TRBV6-2/TRBV6-3
J gene: TRBJ2-3
D gene: NA
CDR3 DNA: TGTGCCAGCAGCTCCCCACCTTTAGGCACAGATACGCAGTATTTT
CDR3 protein: CASSSPPLGTDTQYF

CDR3 length: 17
clone size: NA
V gene: TRBV24-1
J gene: TRBJ2-1
D gene: TRBD2
CDR3 DNA: TGTGCCACCAGTGTCCCGGGACTAGCGGGAGGGCCCCATGAGCAGTTCTTC
CDR3 protein: CATSVPGLAGGPHEQFF

CDR3 length: 11
clone size: NA
V gene: TRBV5-1
J gene: TRBJ2-2
D gene: NA
CDR3 DNA: TGCGCCAGCAGCCGGGGCGGGGAGCTGTTTTTT
CDR3 protein: CASSRGGELFF

CDR3 length: 16
clone size: NA
V gene: TRBV12-5
J gene: TRBJ2-3
D gene: TRBD2
CDR3 DNA: TGTGCTAGTGGTTCCGGGACTAGCGGGAGGACAGATACGCAGTATTTT
CDR3 protein: CASGSGTSGRTDTQYF

CDR3 length: 14
clone size: NA
V gene: TRBV5-6
J gene: TRBJ1-4
D gene: NA
CDR3 DNA: TGTGCCAGCAGCTTGCCGGGACACACCGAAAAACTGTTTTTT
CDR3 protein: CASSLPGHTEKLFF

CDR3 length: 11
clone size: few
V gene: TRBV29-1
J gene: TRBJ2-7
D gene: NA
CDR3 DNA: TGCAGCGTTGCAGGTTCCTACGAGCAGTACTTC
CDR3 protein: CSVAGSYEQYF

CDR3 length: 15
clone size: NA
V gene: TRBV5-1
J gene: TRBJ2-7
D gene: TRBD2
CDR3 DNA: TGCGCCAGCAGCGTAACTAGCGGGAGGATGTACGAGCAGTACTTC
CDR3 protein: CASSVTSGRMYEQYF

CDR3 length: 14
clone size: NA
V gene: TRBV5-1
J gene: TRBJ2-2
D gene: TRBD1
CDR3 DNA: TGCGCCAGCAGCTATGGGACAGGGACCGGGGAGCTGTTTTTT
CDR3 protein: CASSYGTGTGELFF

CDR3 length: 15
clone size: NA
V gene: TRBV30
J gene: TRBJ2-1
D gene: TRBD2
CDR3 DNA: TGTGCCTGGAGTGGGGGGGGAAGCGCCTACAATGAGCAGTTCTTC
CDR3 protein: CAWSGGGSAYNEQFF

CDR3 length: 14
clone size: NA
V gene: TRBV2
J gene: TRBJ2-1
D gene: NA
CDR3 DNA: TGTGCCAGCAGCCCCATTAGCGGTTACAATGAGCAGTTCTTC
CDR3 protein: CASSPISGYNEQFF

CDR3 length: 15
clone size: few
V gene: TRBV6-5
J gene: TRBJ1-6
D gene: TRBD1
CDR3 DNA: TGTGCCAGCAGTTATACCGGGACAGGGCATTCACCCCTCCACTTT
CDR3 protein: CASSYTGTGHSPLHF

CDR3 length: 13
clone size: NA
V gene: TRBV9
J gene: TRBJ1-1
D gene: TRBD1
CDR3 DNA: TGTGCCAGCAGCGGACAGGGGAACACTGAAGCTTTCTTT
CDR3 protein: CASSGQGNTEAFF

CDR3 length: 16
clone size: few
V gene: TRBV4-1
J gene: TRBJ1-6
D gene: NA
CDR3 DNA: TGCGCCAGCAGCCAAGAACCCCTGACAGTTGGATCACCCCTCCACTTT
CDR3 protein: CASSQEPLTVGSPLHF

CDR3 length: 12
clone size: NA
V gene: TRBV6-5
J gene: TRBJ1-1
D gene: NA
CDR3 DNA: TGTGCCAGCAGTTGGAGGGGTACTGAAGCTTTCTTT
CDR3 protein: CASSWRGTEAFF

CDR3 length: 15
clone size: NA
V gene: TRBV5-6
J gene: TRBJ2-3
D gene: TRBD1
CDR3 DNA: TGTGCCAGCAGTCAGGGGACAGGGAGCACAGATACGCAGTATTTT
CDR3 protein: CASSQGTGSTDTQYF

CDR3 length: 15
clone size: NA
V gene: TRBV25-1
J gene: TRBJ2-1
D gene: TRBD1
CDR3 DNA: TGTGCCAGCAGTCGTACGGGACAGTCCTACAATGAGCAGTTCTTC
CDR3 protein: CASSRTGQSYNEQFF

CDR3 length: 14
clone size: NA
V gene: TRBV6-1
J gene: TRBJ2-7
D gene: NA
CDR3 DNA: TGTGCCAGCAGTGAAGCTCTGGACAACTACGAGCAGTACTTC
CDR3 protein: CASSEALDNYEQYF

CDR3 length: 14
clone size: NA
V gene: TRBV15
J gene: TRBJ2-3
D gene: TRBD2
CDR3 DNA: TGTGCCACCGGCCTTGGGGGGGATACAGATACGCAGTATTTT
CDR3 protein: CATGLGGDTDTQYF

CDR3 length: 11
clone size: NA
V gene: TRBV6-5
J gene: TRBJ2-3
D gene: NA
CDR3 DNA: TGTGCCAGCAGTCTTGGGGGGACGCAGTATTTT
CDR3 protein: CASSLGGTQYF

CDR3 length: 15
clone size: NA
V gene: TRBV7-2
J gene: TRBJ1-1
D gene: TRBD1
CDR3 DNA: TGTGCCAGCACCCTAGGGGGCAGGGGGAACACTGAAGCTTTCTTT
CDR3 protein: CASTLGGRGNTEAFF

CDR3 length: 17
clone size: NA
V gene: TRBV7-6
J gene: TRBJ1-3
D gene: NA
CDR3 DNA: TGTGCCAGCAGCCATACGACACAAAGCTCGTCTGGAAACACCATATATTTT
CDR3 protein: CASSHTTQSSSGNTIYF

CDR3 length: 12
clone size: NA
V gene: TRBV6-6
J gene: TRBJ2-3
D gene: TRBD2
CDR3 DNA: TGTGCCAGCAGAGCGGGAGTACATACGCAGTATTTT
CDR3 protein: CASRAGVHTQYF

CDR3 length: 15
clone size: few
V gene: TRBV6-5
J gene: TRBJ1-1
D gene: NA
CDR3 DNA: TGTGCCAGCAACACTTGGGGCAGCATGAACACTGAAGCTTTCTTT
CDR3 protein: CASNTWGSMNTEAFF

CDR3 length: 13
clone size: NA
V gene: TRBV18
J gene: TRBJ1-2
D gene: NA
CDR3 DNA: TGTGCCAGCTCACCATCCCCCGGGGGAGGCTACACCTTC
CDR3 protein: CASSPSPGGGYTF